The present entry profiles one T cell receptor (beta chain) with its context. Antigen specificity is unknown. The study ran its PCR with 60 Vbeta and 13 Jbeta primers. Using immunoSEQ multiplex PCR, the repertoire was profiled, and TCRdb retains in-frame clones only, with some absent. The sample lists some 150,000 clones, roughly 78% occurring once. These data belong to a study of cytomegalovirus exposure and HLA in healthy donors. Whole-study findings and limits: The authors later linked a missense DCLRE1C variant to TCR beta V- and J-gene trimming. Cytomegalovirus association was assigned to 150 to 200 TCR beta chains.

The V gene lost 3 bases and the J gene lost 5 bases, with 15 bases spanning the gap. CDR1 and CDR2 (germline): SNHLY, FYNNEI. This CDR3 has 15 residues. The TCR originated in a man aged 50 or older in good health and CMV-seropositive. This sequence joins TRBV2 and TRBJ2-3, with D maybe TRBD1 (6 bases). The sequenced sample was PBMCs. The chain's CDR3 is CASSEDRPRVDTQYF. The CDR3 DNA is TGTGCCAGCAGTGAGGACAGACCCCGGGTAGATACGCAGTATTTT.